Included here is one T cell receptor (beta chain) sequence, with context. This sample is part of a study of siplizumab effects on memory and regulatory T cells. V was trimmed by 0 bases and J by 5 bases, leaving 3 bases between them. The CDR3 is made up of 11 amino acids. Looked up from germline, CDR1 is GTSNPN and CDR2 is SVGIG (reference sequence). Profiled with immunoSEQ multiplex PCR; TCRdb holds only in-frame clones, not every one. This repertoire shows about 110,000 clones, roughly 91% found once; its top ten account for approximately 0.32%. The chain couples TRBV30 to TRBJ2-3; D remains unclear. Sequencing was performed on CD4+ T cells sorted from blood. The sequence was collected from a human donor in good health. As DNA, the CDR3 is TGTGCCTGGAGTGTAAAAGATACGCAGTATTTT. Translated, it gives CAWSVKDTQYF. The entire variable domain, with the rest obtained from reference TRBV30 and TRBJ2-3, is as follows: SQTIHQWPATLVQPVGSPLSLECTVEGTSNPNLYWYRQAAGRGLQLLFYSVGIGQISSEVPQNLSASRPQDRQFILSSKKLLLSDSGFYLCAWSVKDTQYFGPGTRLTVL.